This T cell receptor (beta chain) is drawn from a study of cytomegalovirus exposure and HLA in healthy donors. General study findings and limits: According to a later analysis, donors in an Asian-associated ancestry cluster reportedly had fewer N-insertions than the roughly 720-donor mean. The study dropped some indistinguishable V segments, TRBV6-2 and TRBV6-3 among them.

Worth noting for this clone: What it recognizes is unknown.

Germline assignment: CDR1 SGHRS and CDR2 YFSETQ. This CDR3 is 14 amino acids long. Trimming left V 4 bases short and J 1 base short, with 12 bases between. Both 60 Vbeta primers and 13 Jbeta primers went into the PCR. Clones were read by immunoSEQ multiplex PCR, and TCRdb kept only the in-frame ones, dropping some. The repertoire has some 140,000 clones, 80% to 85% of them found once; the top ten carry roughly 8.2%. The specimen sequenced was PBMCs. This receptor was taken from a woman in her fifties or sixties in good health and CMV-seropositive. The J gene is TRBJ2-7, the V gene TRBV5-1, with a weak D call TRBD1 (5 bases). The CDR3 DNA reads TGCGCCAGCAGCGCGTTACAGGAATCCTACGAGCAGTACTTC. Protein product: CASSALQESYEQYF. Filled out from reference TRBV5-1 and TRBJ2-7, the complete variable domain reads KAGVTQTPRYLIKTRGQQVTLSCSPISGHRSVSWYQQTPGQGLQFLFEYFSETQRNKGNFPGRFSGRQFSNSRSEMNVSTLELGDSALYLCASSALQESYEQYFGPGTRLTVT.